This TCR beta chain was sequenced for a study of blood T cells in healthy people across ages. Primers used in a second PCR of roughly 6 to 11 cycles were a sample-barcoded 5' primer and a J-beta primer mix. TCRdb reprocessed the 5' RACE reads with MiXCR, giving one entry per CDR3 protein. In the table there are fewer than 2 million distinct CDR3 sequences, about 39% of which are singletons. This clonotype showed up just a few times. V lost 3 bases and J lost 4, with 16 bases in between. The CDR3 spans 15 residues. This chain links TRBV12-3 or TRBV12-4 with TRBJ2-7; D may correspond to TRBD1 or TRBD2 (5 bases each). The sample taken for sequencing was blood. The sequence derives from a human donor in good health. This CDR3 reads CASSFGAGSLYEQYF. The CDR3 DNA reads as TGTGCCAGCAGTTTCGGGGCAGGGTCTCTATACGAGCAGTACTTC.